One sample yielded the 23 T cell receptor beta chains listed below, sequenced in a study of technical replicates of blood from several donors. Using immunoSEQ multiplex PCR, the repertoire was profiled, and TCRdb retains in-frame clones only, with some absent. Of fewer than 100,000 clones in the sample, under 95% were seen once. The sample consisted of T cells isolated from PBMCs. These receptors were taken from a human donor in good health.

This clone was picked up one time. The chain employs TRBV7-2 and TRBJ1-1, with D possibly matching TRBD1 (6 bases). V lost 2 bases and J lost 7, with 11 bases in between. CDR3 length equals 13 residues. Germline CDR1 reads SGHTA; CDR2 reads FQGNSA. DNA for the CDR3: TGTGCCAGCAGCTTATTCCAGGGGAGTGAAGCTTTCTTT. It translates to CASSLFQGSEAFF.

This rearrangement joins TRBV30 to TRBJ2-2; D perhaps matches TRBD1 (6 bases). CDR1 and CDR2 from the germline V gene are GTSNPN and SVGIG (reference sequence). The CDR3 loop spans 16 amino acids. V lost 0 bases to trimming and J lost 3 bases, with 14 bases between them. For the CDR3, the DNA is TGTGCCTGGAGTGTACGGCAGGGGTCATACACCGGGGAGCTGTTTTTT. It codes for CAWSVRQGSYTGELFF.

V gene TRBV13 combines with J gene TRBJ2-7; D possibly corresponds to TRBD2 (5 bases). Trimming shortened V by 1 base and J by 4 bases, and 14 bases separated the two germline ends. This CDR3 has 15 amino acids. Germline V gene data show CDR1 as PRHDT and CDR2 as FYEKMQ (reference sequence). The CDR3 DNA reads TGTGCCAGCAGCTTAGTGAGGGATTCCATATACGAGCAGTACTTC. Translated: CASSLVRDSIYEQYF. The variable domain in full, with the rest retrieved from reference TRBV13 and TRBJ2-7, is AAGVIQSPRHLIKEKRETATLKCYPIPRHDTVYWYQQGPGQDPQFLISFYEKMQSDKGSIPDRFSAQQFSDYHSELNMSSLELGDSALYFCASSLVRDSIYEQYFGPGTRLTVT.

The chain joins TRBV15 to TRBJ1-2; D ambiguous. CDR1 and CDR2 (germline): LNHNV, YYDKDF (reference sequence). This CDR3 contains 16 residues. Trimming took off 0 bases at V and 4 bases at J, with 15 bases between the two ends. CDR3 nucleotide sequence: TGTGCCACCAGCAGAGATAGGTACAGCAGTACCTATGGCTACACCTTC. This codes for CATSRDRYSSTYGYTF.

In DNA, the CDR3 is TGCGCCAGCAGTCCCCGAGGGAGATCAACTAATGAAAAACTGTTTTTT. Translated: CASSPRGRSTNEKLFF. The chain has TRBV4-1 and TRBJ1-4; no clear D gene. CDR1 is MGHRA and CDR2 is YSYEKL in the germline V gene. The CDR3 is 16 amino acids. With 6 bases removed from V and 0 bases from J, the gap between germline ends came to 14 bases.

The rearrangement links TRBV6-1 to TRBJ2-6, with a weak D call TRBD2 (5 bases). Germline V gene data show CDR1 as MNHNS and CDR2 as SASEGT. V was trimmed by 8 bases and J by 3 bases, leaving 11 bases between them. The CDR3 totals 14 residues. CDR3 DNA: TGTGCCAGCGCCGGGGAAGGTGGGGCCAACGTCCTGACTTTC. Translation gives CASAGEGGANVLTF.

The sample holds one count of this clone. The chain uses TRBV11-3 and TRBJ2-1; 11 bases fit TRBD2. The V segment lost 3 bases and the J segment 4 bases; nucleotides outside the gene matches: 5. This CDR3 region has 16 residues. From germline, CDR1 is SGHNT and CDR2 YENEEA. CDR3 in DNA: TGTGCCAGCAGCTTGCTAGCGGGAGGCCCATACAATGAGCAGTTCTTC. Its protein is CASSLLAGGPYNEQFF.

The chain is built from TRBV6-5 and TRBJ1-2; 7 nucleotides line up with TRBD1. Trimming at V came to 3 bases and at J to 5 bases, leaving 9 bases not matched to a gene. Germline loops: CDR1 MNHEY, CDR2 SVGAGI. This CDR3 has 15 amino acids. This chain's CDR3 is CASSYLARGKYGYTF. The CDR3 DNA reads TGTGCCAGCAGTTATTTGGCCAGGGGGAAGTATGGCTACACCTTC.

V gene TRBV19 combines with J gene TRBJ1-1; a possible D gene is TRBD1 (6 bases). Trimming removed 1 base at V and 4 bases at J, with 10 bases between. CDR1 is LNHDA and CDR2 is SQIVND in the germline V gene (reference sequence). This CDR3 comprises 14 residues. DNA for the CDR3: TGTGCCAGTAGTATAGGGGGCAGGGGCACTGAAGCTTTCTTT. It specifies CASSIGGRGTEAFF.

The chain combines TRBV7-9 with TRBJ2-5, with 7 bases lining up with TRBD1. CDR3 length equals 14 residues. V was pared by 5 bases and J by 3 bases, with 6 bases of the junction left unmatched. The germline gives CDR1 SEHNR, CDR2 FQNEAQ (reference sequence). The DNA for the CDR3 is TGTGCCAGCAGCGGGGCCACAGGGGAAGAGACCCAGTACTTC. Amino acids: CASSGATGEETQYF.

J is TRBJ1-2 and V is TRBV5-4; a weak D match, TRBD1 (5 bases). CDR3 length: 13 residues. The germline V gene has CDR1 SGHNT and CDR2 YYREEE (reference sequence). The V end was cut by 4 bases, the J end by 7 bases, with 14 bases between. The CDR3 is CASSLRTTFGYTF. Written as DNA, the CDR3 is TGTGCCAGCAGCCTAAGGACAACCTTTGGCTACACCTTC.

Here the CDR3 reads CASSFQGTGFYEQYF. The CDR3 DNA is TGTGCCAGCAGCTTTCAAGGGACAGGTTTCTACGAGCAGTACTTC. The chain employs TRBV11-2 and TRBJ2-7; 8 positions match TRBD1. J was trimmed by 3 bases and V by 3 bases; bases with no gene match: 7. Germline loops: CDR1 SGHAT, CDR2 FQNNGV. The CDR3 length is 15 residues.

This chain uses TRBV28 with TRBJ2-7; the match to TRBD1 covers 11 bases. Looked up from germline, CDR1 is MDHEN and CDR2 is SYDVKM. J was trimmed by 11 bases and V by 6 bases; bases with no gene match: 6. This CDR3 region has 12 residues. This chain's CDR3 is CASRGTGGLEYF. The CDR3 region has the DNA TGTGCCAGCAGAGGGACAGGGGGTCTAGAGTACTTC.

V usage is TRBV5-1 and J usage is TRBJ2-1; no firm D call. The V end was cut by 4 bases, the J end by 5 bases, with 4 bases between. From germline, CDR1 is SGHRS and CDR2 YFSETQ. CDR3 size: 11 residues. CDR3 loop: CASSLNNEQFF. Written as DNA, the CDR3 is TGCGCCAGCAGCCTTAACAATGAGCAGTTCTTC.

The chain links TRBV7-2 to TRBJ2-7; 7 bases are a match to TRBD2. CDR3 length: 15 residues. Trimming at V came to 2 bases and at J to 2 bases, leaving 6 bases not matched to a gene. Germline V CDR1 and CDR2: SGHTA, FQGNSA. The CDR3 bases are TGTGCCAGCAGCTTATTCGCGGGGGAGACCTACGAGCAGTACTTC. Protein sequence: CASSLFAGETYEQYF. The full variable domain, in which reference TRBV7-2 and TRBJ2-7 provide the parts outside the CDR3, is GAGVSQSPSNKVTEKGKDVELRCDPISGHTALYWYRQSLGQGLEFLIYFQGNSAPDKSGLPSDRFSAERTGGSVSTLTIQRTQQEDSAVYLCASSLFAGETYEQYFGPGTRLTVT.

This sequence joins TRBV6-1 and TRBJ1-3; 8 bases fit TRBD1. The germline V gene encodes CDR1 MNHNS and CDR2 SASEGT. V shed 8 bases, J shed 4 bases, and the junction held 4 bases outside the gene matches. The CDR3 is made up of 13 amino acids. CDR3 coding DNA: TGTGCCAGCGACAGGGGCGTAGGAAACACCATATATTTT. Residues: CASDRGVGNTIYF.

The rearrangement links TRBV12-5 to TRBJ2-7; 8 nucleotides align to TRBD2. The CDR3 is 15 amino acids. Germline CDR1 reads LGHNT; CDR2 reads FRNRAP. The trim removed 6 bases at V and 4 bases at J, leaving 11 bases unmatched. As DNA, the CDR3 is TGTGCTAGTGGCCGATTCGAATCGGGGGGGTACGAGCAGTACTTC. Translated, it gives CASGRFESGGYEQYF.

The chain has TRBV19 and TRBJ2-2, with D possibly TRBD1 on 5 matching bases. V lost 2 bases and J lost 6, with 7 bases in between. The CDR3 runs 13 residues. The germline V gene encodes CDR1 LNHDA and CDR2 SQIVND (reference sequence). The CDR3 bases are TGTGCCAGTAGTATAAACAGGCCCGGGGAGCTGTTTTTT. Translation: CASSINRPGELFF.

With respect to this clone: One end of the junction does not line up with germline, which may come from a read error. The chain links TRBV29-1 to TRBJ1-2; 7 bases match TRBD1. The V gene's germline CDR1 is SQVTM and CDR2 ANQGSEA. The CDR3 spans 12 residues. The CDR3 spells CSVEQGGQGLHF. The CDR3 coding sequence is TGCAGCGTTGAACAAGGGGGCCAGGGCTTACACTTC.

This chain uses TRBV6-1 with TRBJ1-2; 9 bases are a match to TRBD1. CDR3 size: 14 residues. The V gene end was trimmed by 8 bases and the J gene end by 5 bases; junction bases not matched to a gene: 9. The germline gives CDR1 MNHNS, CDR2 SASEGT. This chain's CDR3 is CASSLPGQGYGYTF. The CDR3, as DNA: TGTGCCAGCTCGTTACCGGGACAGGGATATGGCTACACCTTC.

This clone was observed a handful of times. This rearrangement joins TRBV29-1 to TRBJ1-1; 9 nucleotides align to TRBD1. Germline values: CDR1 SQVTM, CDR2 ANQGSEA. V lost 7 bases to trimming and J lost 3 bases; unmatched junction nucleotides: 9. The CDR3 extends over 14 amino acids. The CDR3 loop is CSGHNRGPDTEAFF. DNA of the CDR3: TGCAGCGGACACAACAGGGGGCCCGACACTGAAGCTTTCTTT. Complete variable domain (other parts from reference TRBV29-1 and TRBJ1-1): SAVISQKPSRDICQRGTSLTIQCQVDSQVTMMFWYRQQPGQSLTLIATANQGSEATYESGFVIDKFPISRPNLTFSTLTVSNMSPEDSSIYLCSGHNRGPDTEAFFGQGTRLTVV.

The chain uses TRBV18 and TRBJ2-7; TRBD2 agrees at 13 bases. The CDR3 sequence is 16 residues long. From germline, CDR1 is KGHSH and CDR2 LQKENI. The trim removed 0 bases at V and 6 bases at J, leaving 5 bases unmatched. This CDR3 reads CASSPPLAGGLSEQYF. CDR3 in DNA: TGTGCCAGCTCACCACCACTAGCGGGGGGGCTTAGCGAGCAGTACTTC.

This chain links TRBV9 with TRBJ2-7; 9 nucleotides align to TRBD1. CDR1 is SGDLS, CDR2 YYNGEE, per germline. V dropped 3 bases and J dropped 6; count of bases not matched to a gene: 10. CDR3 length equals 15 residues. The CDR3 protein is CASSAPGQGIIEQYF. CDR3 nucleotide sequence: TGTGCCAGCAGCGCACCGGGACAGGGAATTATCGAGCAGTACTTC.